This T cell receptor (beta chain) was captured in a study of CD4+ T cells in melanoma. The assay was immunoSEQ multiplex PCR, and TCRdb's table has in-frame clones only and misses some. The sample comprises some 150,000 clones, about 90% of which are singletons, and more than 1.5% rests with the top ten. Study observations and caveats: A reported correlation linked neoantigen-specific CD4+ T cells to CD8+, macrophage and B cell function. Diverse differentiation states were reported for melanoma neoantigen-specific CD4+ T cells.

Notes on this clone: Its cognate antigen is unknown.

V trimming: 0 bases; J trimming: 3 bases; junction bases outside the gene matches: 8. The CDR3 covers 16 residues. CDR1 ENHRY and CDR2 SYGVKD come from the germline V gene. The chain recombines TRBV10-3 with TRBJ2-7; 7 bases line up with TRBD1. The clonotype comes from a human donor with melanoma. DNA of the CDR3: TGTGCCATCAGTGAGTCTCTAGGGACAGCTGTCTACGAGCAGTACTTC. Translating it yields CAISESLGTAVYEQYF.